A selection of T cell receptor beta chains follows, all from one sample in a study of shared clonotypes between healthy human individuals. TCRdb keeps only in-frame clones here, not all; method: immunoSEQ multiplex PCR. The table has 550,000 to 850,000 clones, just under 75% seen once. Sequencing was carried out using memory CD4+ T cells sorted from blood. The receptors shown here come from a woman younger than 45 in good health. Both conserved end residues are part of each CDR3. D genes are given only for firm matches. For some rows the clone size is stated as once, few or many, or as a class when expanded; others skip it.

>few|TRBV19|-|TRBJ2-6
TGTGCCAGTAGACCCAGGGTCTCTGGGGCCAACGTCCTGACTTTC
CASRPRVSGANVLTF
>-|TRBV23-1|-|TRBJ2-2
TGCGCCAGCAGTCAGGGGTATACCGGGGAGCTGTTTTTT
CASSQGYTGELFF
>-|TRBV5-1|-|TRBJ2-7
TGCGCCAGCAGCTTGGGTGTGGGAGCCTACGAGCAGTACTTC
CASSLGVGAYEQYF
>-|TRBV19|-|TRBJ2-4
TGTGCCAGTAGTATCCCAAACAAGAACTCTCAAAACATTCAGTACTTC
CASSIPNKNSQNIQYF
>-|TRBV2|TRBD1|TRBJ2-7
TGTGCCAGCAGTAGACAGGGGTTAGGATCCTACGAGCAGTACTTC
CASSRQGLGSYEQYF
>-|TRBV4-1|-|TRBJ2-4
TGCGCCAGCAGCCAAGCCGCCCGAGACCTGGGACGCTTAGCCAAAAACATTCAGTACTTC
CASSQAARDLGRLAKNIQYF
>-|TRBV6-6|-|TRBJ1-1
TGTGCCAGCAGTTACCCTCCTAGGGCAATGAACACTGAAGCTTTCTTT
CASSYPPRAMNTEAFF
>many|TRBV7-2|-|TRBJ2-5
TGTGCCAGCAGCCAGACTAGGGAGACCCAGTACTTC
CASSQTRETQYF
>once|TRBV27|TRBD1|TRBJ1-1
TGTGCCAGCAGTGCACCCCGACAGGGGGCGTCTTCCGCTGAAGCTTTCTTT
CASSAPRQGASSAEAFF
>once|TRBV6-1|TRBD2|TRBJ2-7
TGTGCCAGCACAGGTGCGGGAGAGGGAGAGCAGTACTTC
CASTGAGEGEQYF
>-|TRBV7-3|-|TRBJ2-3
TGTGCCAGCAGCGGCTATTATGAGGATACGCAGTATTTT
CASSGYYEDTQYF
>-|TRBV7-9|TRBD1|TRBJ1-1
TGTGCCAGCAGCTTAGGTCAGGGGGAGGGGCATGAAGCTTTCTTT
CASSLGQGEGHEAFF
>few|TRBV5-1|-|TRBJ2-1
TGCGCCAGCAGCTTGGCGAGCGGAGGCTACAATGAGCAGTTCTTC
CASSLASGGYNEQFF
>-|TRBV27|TRBD2|TRBJ2-7
TGTGCCAGCAGTTTGTGGGGGGAGGGCCCCTACGAGCAGTACTTC
CASSLWGEGPYEQYF
>-|TRBV10-3|-|TRBJ2-7
TGTGCCATCAGTGAGGATCCCAGATACGAGCAGTACTTC
CAISEDPRYEQYF
>-|TRBV28|-|TRBJ2-1
TGTGCCAGCTTGGCGGCAGGCGGGATGGCCTACAATGAGCAGTTCTTC
CASLAAGGMAYNEQFF
>few|TRBV19|-|TRBJ2-3
TGTGCCAGTAGTATTAGGACTAGCACAGATACGCAGTATTTT
CASSIRTSTDTQYF
>-|TRBV28|TRBD1|TRBJ1-1
TGTGCCAGCAGTCGGACAGGGGGCAAGAACACTGAAGCTTTCTTT
CASSRTGGKNTEAFF
>-|TRBV19|-|TRBJ2-3
TGTGCCAGTAGTACGTTAGCGGGCACAGATACGCAGTATTTT
CASSTLAGTDTQYF
>-|TRBV2|TRBD1|TRBJ1-3
TGTGCCAGCAGTGCGCGGACAGGGGACTCTGGAAACACCATATATTTT
CASSARTGDSGNTIYF
>few|TRBV27|TRBD1|TRBJ1-2
TGTGCCAGCAGGCAAACAGGGGGCGCTGGCTACACCTTC
CASRQTGGAGYTF
>-|TRBV28|-|TRBJ2-1
TGTGCCAGCAGGCACGCTCTCAGGAGCTCCTACAATGAGCAGTTCTTC
CASRHALRSSYNEQFF
>-|TRBV5-8|-|TRBJ2-7
TGTGCCAGCAGCACCTATTTCGGAAAAGGGTCCTACGAGCAGTACTTC
CASSTYFGKGSYEQYF
>once|TRBV15|-|TRBJ2-3
TGTGCCACCAGCCCAACCGGATCATCCACAGATACGCAGTATTTT
CATSPTGSSTDTQYF
>-|TRBV5-1|-|TRBJ1-4
TGCGCCAGCAGCTTGGGTGGCAGGGGAGGTGAAAAACTGTTTTTT
CASSLGGRGGEKLFF
>-|TRBV5-5|TRBD2|TRBJ2-3
TGTGCCAGCAGCTTGGGGGGTGTAGCGGGAGTTGGAACGCAGTATTTT
CASSLGGVAGVGTQYF
>-|TRBV5-1|TRBD1|TRBJ2-5
TGCGCCAGCAGCACCCACAGGGGATCCAAGCAAGAGACCCAGTACTTC
CASSTHRGSKQETQYF